A single sample is the source of the 22 T cell receptor beta chains below, sequenced in a study of T cell changes during pregnancy in multiple sclerosis. Only in-frame clones appear in the TCRdb table, and some are missing; sequencing was by immunoSEQ multiplex PCR. The table has about 23,000 clones, more than 85% seen once. Source: CD8+ T cells from peripheral blood mononuclear cells, taken in the first trimester of pregnancy. These receptor sequences come from a female donor with multiple sclerosis, enrolled in a pregnancy study.

This clone was recorded only once. The rearrangement uses TRBV10-2 and TRBJ2-1; D remains ambiguous. This CDR3 comprises 13 residues. With 3 bases removed from V and 4 bases from J, the gap between germline ends came to 7 bases. The germline V gene has CDR1 WSHSY and CDR2 SAAADI. The CDR3 bases are TGCGCCAGCAGTGACCTACAGTACAATGAGCAGTTCTTC. Translating gives CASSDLQYNEQFF.

V gene TRBV19 combines with J gene TRBJ1-5; D may be TRBD1 (6 bases). Germline V gene data show CDR1 as LNHDA and CDR2 as SQIVND (reference sequence). CDR3 length: 14 residues. Trimming stripped 5 bases from V and 0 bases from J, with 8 bases between. CDR3 protein: CASSEDSSNQPQHF. The CDR3 DNA sequence: TGTGCCAGTAGTGAGGACAGTAGCAATCAGCCCCAGCATTTT.

The V gene is TRBV28, the J gene TRBJ1-2; TRBD1 aligns across 10 bases. CDR1 MDHEN and CDR2 SYDVKM come from the germline V gene. Trimming at V came to 6 bases and at J to 7 bases, leaving 5 bases not matched to a gene. This CDR3 is 13 amino acids long. The CDR3 coding sequence is TGTGCCAGCAGCCGACAGGGGGCAGGTGGCTACACCTTC. Amino acids: CASSRQGAGGYTF.

The J gene is TRBJ2-3, the V gene TRBV4-3; possibly TRBD2 for D (5 bases). The CDR3 loop spans 16 amino acids. Between the trimmed V and J ends, which lost 0 bases and 3 bases, there was a span of 13 bases. Germline V CDR1 and CDR2: LGHNA, YSLEER. The CDR3 DNA is TGCGCCAGCAGCCAAGATCGGCTAGCAGAGACAGATACGCAGTATTTT. It specifies CASSQDRLAETDTQYF.

The V call is TRBV19, the J call TRBJ2-7, with 8 bases that match TRBD2. This CDR3 has 14 residues. J was trimmed by 3 bases and V by 5 bases; bases with no gene match: 6. CDR1 and CDR2 (germline): LNHDA, SQIVND (reference sequence). The CDR3 sequence is CASSENGRGYEQYF. The CDR3 DNA follows: TGTGCCAGTAGTGAAAACGGGAGGGGCTACGAGCAGTACTTC.

The rearrangement joins TRBV4-2 to TRBJ2-7; D call uncertain. CDR3 length: 16 amino acids. In germline, CDR1 is LGHNA, CDR2 YNFKEQ. The germline V and J ends were trimmed by 1 base and 0 bases, with 13 bases remaining between them. This CDR3 reads CASSQGVGDSSYEQYF. The CDR3 region has the DNA TGTGCCAGCAGCCAAGGGGTAGGAGACTCCTCCTACGAGCAGTACTTC.

The V and J genes are TRBV28 and TRBJ2-2; D may be TRBD2 (6 bases). Trimming took off 5 bases at V and 4 bases at J, with 17 bases between the two ends. The germline V gene encodes CDR1 MDHEN and CDR2 SYDVKM. The CDR3 runs to 16 residues. In nucleotides, the CDR3 is TGTGCCAGCAGTACTTATGGGGAGGACACCACCGGGGAGCTGTTTTTT. It specifies CASSTYGEDTTGELFF. The whole variable domain, filled in from reference TRBV28 and TRBJ2-2, reads DVKVTQSSRYLVKRTGEKVFLECVQDMDHENMFWYRQDPGLGLRLIYFSYDVKMKEKGDIPEGYSVSREKKERFSLILESASTNQTSMYLCASSTYGEDTTGELFFGEGSRLTVL.

In its sample, this clone was seen a few times. The chain employs TRBV9 and TRBJ1-2; 7 positions match TRBD1. Unmatched junction bases numbered 9, after V lost 3 bases and J lost 4 bases. This CDR3 spans 15 amino acids. The V gene's germline CDR1 is SGDLS and CDR2 YYNGEE. CDR3 amino acids: CASSGTGVGVYGYTF. The CDR3 nucleotides read TGTGCCAGCAGCGGGACAGGAGTGGGGGTCTATGGCTACACCTTC.

V usage is TRBV4-3 and J usage is TRBJ2-7; D gene uncertain. The CDR3 runs to 13 residues. V dropped 4 bases and J dropped 5 bases, with 12 bases sitting between them. Germline V gene data show CDR1 as LGHNA and CDR2 as YSLEER. CDR3 amino acids: CASSPGFINEQYF. CDR3 nucleotide sequence: TGCGCCAGCAGCCCGGGTTTCATTAACGAGCAGTACTTC.

The chain uses TRBV5-1 and TRBJ2-1; D is perhaps TRBD1 (6 bases). Looked up from germline, CDR1 is SGHRS and CDR2 is YFSETQ. The CDR3 is 16 amino acids. Trimming shortened V by 0 bases and J by 7 bases, and 17 bases separated the two germline ends. CDR3 sequence reads: CASSLALQGTGNEQFF. The CDR3 region has the DNA TGCGCCAGCAGCTTGGCTCTCCAGGGGACGGGGAATGAGCAGTTCTTC.

The chain links TRBV27 to TRBJ2-3; 8 nucleotides line up with TRBD2. This CDR3 comprises 16 residues. The J segment lost 1 base and the V segment lost 2 bases, leaving 5 bases of the junction unmatched. Germline V lookup: CDR1 MNHEY, CDR2 SMNVEV (reference sequence). The CDR3 loop is CASSLGSGTGTDTQYF. The CDR3 bases are TGTGCCAGCAGTTTAGGTAGCGGGACTGGCACAGATACGCAGTATTTT.

This clone has a handful of counts. This chain joins TRBV18 and TRBJ2-4; maybe TRBD1 (5 bases). The V end was cut by 6 bases, the J end by 0 bases, with 9 bases between. Germline CDR1 KGHSH, CDR2 LQKENI. The CDR3 has 14 residues. CDR3 in DNA: TGTGCCAGCTCCGAGCAGGGAGCCAAAAACATTCAGTACTTC. Amino acid sequence: CASSEQGAKNIQYF. Together with reference TRBV18 and TRBJ2-4, the CDR3 gives the full variable domain: NAGVMQNPRHLVRRRGQEARLRCSPMKGHSHVYWYRQLPEEGLKFMVYLQKENIIDESGMPKERFSAEFPKEGPSILRIQQVVRGDSAAYFCASSEQGAKNIQYFGAGTRLSVL.

This rearrangement joins TRBV6-1 to TRBJ1-1; a possible D gene is TRBD1 (5 bases). Germline lookup yields CDR1 MNHNS and CDR2 SASEGT. The CDR3 sequence is 14 residues long. V was trimmed by 2 bases and J by 3 bases, leaving 10 bases between them. The CDR3 reads CASSEFGRDTEAFF. The DNA of the CDR3 is TGTGCCAGCAGTGAATTCGGCAGGGACACTGAAGCTTTCTTT.

The genes are TRBV18 and TRBJ1-2; TRBD1 might be the D (5 bases). V was cut by 0 bases and J by 4 bases, with 15 bases left in between. Germline lookup yields CDR1 KGHSH and CDR2 LQKENI. The CDR3 has 16 residues. Here the CDR3 reads CASSPPLAGRSYGYTF. The CDR3 DNA is TGTGCCAGCTCACCACCGTTGGCAGGGAGGAGCTATGGCTACACCTTC.

This sequence joins TRBV25-1 and TRBJ2-5, with 8 bases that match TRBD1. Per germline, CDR1 MGHDK and CDR2 SYGVNS. CDR3 length: 14 amino acids. After removal of 7 bases from V and 5 bases from J, the junction contained 9 bases not matched to a gene. This CDR3 reads CASTQGASWETQYF. The CDR3 DNA reads as TGTGCCAGCACGCAGGGGGCCAGTTGGGAGACCCAGTACTTC.

This clone was found a few times. The chain has TRBV4-2 and TRBJ1-2; perhaps TRBD1 as D (5 bases). This CDR3 spans 16 amino acids. The germline CDR1 and CDR2 sequences are LGHNA and YNFKEQ. With 4 bases removed from V and 4 bases from J, the gap between germline ends came to 19 bases. DNA for the CDR3: TGTGCCAGCAGCCCCTCCCTAGATTCGGGGGGCTATGGCTACACCTTC. As protein: CASSPSLDSGGYGYTF.

This rearrangement joins TRBV9 to TRBJ1-3; 7 nucleotides align to TRBD1. V lost 4 bases, J lost 3 bases, and 4 bases stayed unmatched. Germline CDR1 reads SGDLS; CDR2 reads YYNGEE. This CDR3 spans 14 amino acids. CDR3 amino acids: CASSFRGVGNTIYF. The CDR3 bases are TGTGCCAGCAGCTTCAGGGGGGTTGGAAACACCATATATTTT. Variable domain in full (rest from reference TRBV9 and TRBJ1-3): DSGVTQTPKHLITATGQRVTLRCSPRSGDLSVYWYQQSLDQGLQFLIQYYNGEERAKGNILERFSAQQFPDLHSELNLSSLELGDSALYFCASSFRGVGNTIYFGEGSWLTVV.

The chain uses TRBV5-1 and TRBJ2-3; 7 bases are a match to TRBD2. The CDR3 has 16 residues. CDR1 is SGHRS and CDR2 is YFSETQ in the germline V gene. J lost 4 bases, V lost 3 bases, and 11 bases had no gene match. CDR3 region: CASSSRGGVQADTQYF. The CDR3 DNA sequence: TGCGCCAGCAGCTCTCGGGGAGGGGTCCAGGCAGATACGCAGTATTTT.

The V call is TRBV9, the J call TRBJ2-3; 7 positions agree with TRBD1. Germline V gene data show CDR1 as SGDLS and CDR2 as YYNGEE. The CDR3 is made up of 15 amino acids. V was pared by 4 bases and J by 0 bases, with 5 bases of the junction left unmatched. DNA of the CDR3: TGTGCCAGCAGCCAACAGGGGCTAAGCACAGATACGCAGTATTTT. Translated: CASSQQGLSTDTQYF.

The chain employs TRBV4-2 and TRBJ1-4; unclear D gene. V gave up 4 bases and J gave up 6 bases, with 9 bases separating them. CDR3 length: 13 amino acids. Per germline, CDR1 LGHNA and CDR2 YNFKEQ. The CDR3 region has the DNA TGTGCCAGCAGCCGCCGCGGCGATGAAAAACTGTTTTTT. Its translation: CASSRRGDEKLFF.

This chain joins TRBV7-9 and TRBJ1-1; D perhaps matches TRBD1 (6 bases). The germline gives CDR1 SEHNR, CDR2 FQNEAQ (reference sequence). The CDR3 totals 15 residues. The V end was cut by 1 base, the J end by 4 bases, with 13 bases between. This CDR3 is CASSLGRGYSTEAFF. The CDR3 DNA reads as TGTGCCAGCAGCTTAGGTAGGGGGTACAGCACTGAAGCTTTCTTT.

The CDR3 DNA is TGCAGCGTTGCCCGGACTAGCGGATTAGGTGATACGCAGTATTTT. Protein sequence: CSVARTSGLGDTQYF. The chain employs TRBV29-1 and TRBJ2-3; TRBD2 matches 10 bases. Germline CDR1 reads SQVTM; CDR2 reads ANQGSEA. This CDR3 region has 15 residues. Germline trimming cut 4 bases from V and 6 bases from J; bases unmatched to any gene: 10.